This T cell receptor (beta chain) was sequenced for a study of cytomegalovirus exposure and HLA in healthy donors (TCRdb year 2017). The study in broad terms: According to an earlier analysis of a few hundred of the donors, about 170 million T cells yielded 90 million to 130 million unique TCR beta sequences and about 300 Gb of sequence data. An early release covering roughly 640 HLA-typed donors comprised approximately 300 gigabases of sequencing data and about 90 million unique TCR sequences. The genetic ancestry cluster associated with self-reported Caucasian donors included over 65% of the roughly 360 genotyped donors. The study was designed to test whether signatures of past pathogen exposure could be identified by cataloging public T cell receptors. The T cell repertoires of about 700 subjects were profiled by immunosequencing and related to cytomegalovirus serostatus. A separate validation cohort of approximately 130 different subjects was used in addition to the approximately 700-subject first cohort. To predict cytomegalovirus infection status, the study combined high-throughput TCR immunosequencing, statistical association of individual TCRs with disease status, and machine learning. To study patterns of TCR occurrence, a later analysis re-analyzed previously published TCR beta repertoires from 500 to 850 donors and added high-resolution HLA genotyping. Rather than drawing on any new phenotypic data, the later analysis identified candidate immune exposures from TCR beta sequences and the way those sequences occurred across donors. In an earlier analysis of over 550 of the donors, high-throughput TCR beta sequencing was used to judge whether each TCR beta V gene segment behaved as functional or pseudogenic. Donor age, sex, ethnicity and CMV serostatus were compiled alongside the repertoire data. In a later genetic analysis, genome-wide SNP genotypes for about 65% of the roughly 670 donors were used, and that subset was treated as a discovery cohort. All discovery cohort repertoires had been generated on a single sequencing platform. HLA typing covered class I and class II loci at four-digit resolution. The number of donors typed differed by locus, with about 629-630 for A, B, C, DRB1 and DQB1, 522 for DQA1, approximately 580 for DPA1, and around 430 for DPB1. Roughly 5 DR-DQ haplotypes were treated as single units for association and clustering because of strong linkage in the cohort. Among about 400 genotyped donors of the cohort, an average of about 220,000 unique TCR beta nucleotide sequences was sequenced per donor, of which about 18% were non-productive.

Comment on this clone: Its cognate antigen has yet to be identified. No quality values exist for individual bases; no much larger clone is one base distant.

The library was generated by the immunoSEQ multiplex PCR assay. For the multiplex PCR, a mixture combining 60 forward primers for TCR Vbeta segments and 13 reverse primers for TCR Jbeta segments was used. A multiplex PCR assay on genomic DNA amplified the CDR3 region of rearranged TCR beta genes. On the Illumina HiSeq System, the amplified TCR beta libraries were sequenced as 87-base-pair reads. Concerning the study's data processing: A later analysis counted tens of millions of unique TCR beta chains across the 550 to 800 repertoires, and approximately 11 million of these chains were shared by at least two donors. A nearest-neighbor algorithm error-corrected the raw reads and collapsed the reads into unique sequences, merging closely related sequences to remove PCR and sequencing errors. CDR3 sequences were aligned to IMGT reference sequences to assign V, D and J gene segments. For a sequence to be retained, a match of at least six nucleotides was required to both a V gene segment and a J gene segment. Rearrangements were called productive when the CDR3 lacked stop codons and stayed in frame with V and J; all others were non-productive. Following IMGT convention, CDR3 was defined as the stretch from the second conserved V-encoded cysteine to the conserved J-encoded phenylalanine. Sequences without an unambiguous match to a single V gene segment were excluded from the earlier analysis of 500 to 700 of the donors. An earlier analysis of 450 to 650 of the donors called V segments functional above 56.7% productive rearrangements and segregating when the between-donor standard deviation exceeded 5%. A statistical classification framework was developed to diagnose cytomegalovirus status using the catalog of TCR beta chain sequences. In a later analysis, V and J genes were assigned by comparing TCR nucleotide sequences against IMGT/GENE-DB human TR gene sequences. A later analysis assigned CDR3 sequences and most-parsimonious VDJ recombination scenarios with the TCRdist pipeline. In a later analysis, every TCR beta chain was defined by the combination of its CDR3 amino acid sequence and its V-gene family, and reads without a unique V-gene family were dropped. To address suspected cross-contamination and a sequencing artifact, a later analysis removed around 590 highly shared, low-generation-probability nucleotide sequences. In a later analysis, a clonal expansion index for each public chain was calculated from normalized within-repertoire ranks of inferred template counts. In a later analysis, generation probabilities were computed with a VDJ recombination model fitted to out-of-frame rearrangements, and the resulting probabilities were checked against IGoR. Hypergeometric tests were used in a later analysis to score TCR-TCR, TCR-HLA and TCR-CMV co-occurrence, with a repertoire-size bias correction applied to the TCR pairs. A later analysis estimated false discovery rates by permuting HLA or CMV assignments 20 times. In a later analysis, co-occurring TCRs were grouped with DBSCAN, and TCRdist sequence similarity was added when clustering was performed within HLA-allele-positive subsets. Co-occurrence clustering excluded repertoires with fewer than 30,000 or more than 120,000 public chains, plus five with anomalous nucleotide sharing. Here the immuneACCESS table is served through TCRdb, limited to in-frame sequences with V and J called. Missing clones are a known gap in these copies; in checked studies unresolved V genes cover under half, and the rest lacks a known reason. Clone size and V and J calls were adopted from that table, with D and trimming inferred from the DNA. This sample gives 100,000 or so clones in total; 70% to 85% of them show up just once. The top ten clonotypes cover about 3.1% of the sample.

A distance of 18 bases separates the germline ends of V and J, which lose 6 bases and 2 bases respectively. The cysteine opens and the phenylalanine closes a CDR3 of 16 amino acids. Just the 48-base CDR3 DNA is kept, in frame starting at base 1. The germline V gene (reference sequence) supplies CDR1 SEHNR and CDR2 FQNEAQ. The cohort consisted of approximately 670 healthy bone marrow donors. All cohort members were sampled while nominally healthy, although unrecorded immune exposures were likely present. The donor was CMV seronegative and was included in the group of over 300 seronegative cohort members. A peripheral blood sample was provided by each donor, and peripheral blood mononuclear cells were used for TCR beta sequencing. The Qiagen DNeasy Blood Extraction Kit was used to extract genomic DNA from the blood cell samples. The paper's findings and limits, for the study overall: Because HLA typing was unavailable for some donors at each locus, only the typed subset was used in association tests. Most CMV-associated TCR beta chains appeared to be HLA-restricted in a later analysis, and the HLA associations seemed to be driven largely by CMV exposure. Linkage disequilibrium might explain the correlated functional status among segregating V segments, but an unknown experimental factor could not be excluded. A cluster of highly shared sequence variants was judged likely to represent a technical artifact of the sequencing pipeline. About 17 rarely observed V segments, including chromosome 9 orphons, were excluded from the earlier analysis of approximately 500 of the donors because counts were too low. Across donors, most TCR sequences were observed very rarely, whereas some public TCRs were present in many individuals. The only immune exposure information available for the cohort was CMV serostatus. The authors suggested that the approach could potentially be extended to other disease states and immunological phenotypes. Compared with equally common non-associated chains, HLA-associated TCR beta chains in a later analysis were more clonally expanded and had lower generation probabilities. Strong co-occurrence of HLA alleles, especially DR and DQ, made assigning TCR associations to individual alleles difficult. The presence/absence analyses assumed that sequencing depth was roughly uniform across donors, and that assumption may not be true. In a later analysis, the rate of TCR association differed among HLA loci, with DRB1 alleles having the most associated TCRs and HLA-C alleles having the fewest. A further reported finding was that TCR beta sequences accurately predicted the HLA-A and HLA-B alleles for most subjects in the first cohort. Some IMGT-functional V segments, including TRBV6-2 and TRBV6-3, could not be told apart with the 87-base-pair reads, so those segments were excluded. An earlier analysis of some 590 of the donors showed that most TCR beta V segments appeared in productive rearrangements either about 90% or about 30% of the time, which broadly matched IMGT annotations. In vitro tests confirmed that a few of the cytomegalovirus-associated TCR beta chains recognize cytomegalovirus antigens. In a later genetic analysis, fewer N-insertions in productive TCRs were reported among donors in an Asian-associated ancestry cluster than the approximately 710-donor mean. The study gave a list of 150 to 200 TCR beta chains associated with cytomegalovirus. The cohort was sequenced for TCR beta chains only, and without alpha or paired-chain data the features that could be detected were limited. V-gene and J-gene trimming of TCR beta chains was associated with a missense DCLRE1C variant in a later genetic analysis, and the association was replicated in an independent cohort. The classifier was reported to diagnose cytomegalovirus status with high specificity and sensitivity in both the original and validation cohorts. A later analysis associated 16,951 TCR beta sequences with specific HLA alleles at a false discovery rate of 0.05. In a later analysis, several top co-occurrence clusters were reported to appear linked to parvovirus B19, influenza, CMV and Epstein-Barr virus.

This TCR came from a woman aged 35 to 49 in good health and CMV-seronegative. This chain joins TRBV7-9 to TRBJ2-3, with TRBD1 perhaps the D gene, on 5 matching bases. The sequenced sample consisted of PBMCs. The CDR3 reads as follows: CASRSPQAPSTDTQYF. The nucleotides read TGTGCCAGCAGAAGCCCACAGGCCCCATCCACAGATACGCAGTATTTT.